The 13 T cell receptor beta chains listed next were all sequenced from one sample in a study of OX40 agonist ivuxolimab in advanced cancers. Libraries were prepared by immunoSEQ multiplex PCR; TCRdb keeps only in-frame clonotypes and omits some of them. Seen here are tens of thousands of clones, 80% to 90% observed once, and the top ten hold under 7.5%. Sequences were derived from CD4+ or CD8+ T cells sorted from blood, sampled in a trial of the OX40 agonist ivuxolimab. These receptor sequences come from an adult with an advanced solid tumor such as melanoma, head and neck, liver or kidney cancer.

This clone has just one count. CDR3 sequence: CASRGKSTDTQYF. The CDR3 DNA is TGTGCCAGCAGGGGTAAAAGCACAGATACGCAGTATTTT. V is TRBV9 and J is TRBJ2-3, with no clear D. The CDR3 is made up of 13 amino acids. The germline gives CDR1 SGDLS, CDR2 YYNGEE. With 5 bases removed from V and 0 bases from J, the gap between germline ends came to 7 bases.

This chain connects TRBV13 to TRBJ2-2, with D possibly being TRBD1 (6 bases). CDR3 size: 13 residues. The V gene's germline CDR1 is PRHDT and CDR2 FYEKMQ (reference sequence). The ends were cut back, 1 base at V and 6 bases at J, with 6 bases in the middle. CDR3 nucleotides: TGTGCCAGCAGCTTAGCAGGGGCCGGGGAGCTGTTTTTT. Amino acids: CASSLAGAGELFF.

The rearrangement uses TRBV19 and TRBJ2-6; 8 positions match TRBD1. J lost 0 bases, V lost 2 bases, and 9 bases had no gene match. From germline, CDR1 is LNHDA and CDR2 SQIVND (reference sequence). This CDR3 is 19 amino acids long. The chain's CDR3 is CASSIRTGTHFSGANVLTF. The CDR3, as DNA: TGTGCCAGTAGTATAAGGACAGGGACCCACTTCTCTGGGGCCAACGTCCTGACTTTC. Full variable domain (remainder filled in from reference TRBV19 and TRBJ2-6): DGGITQSPKYLFRKEGQNVTLSCEQNLNHDAMYWYRQDPGQGLRLIYYSQIVNDFQKGDIAEGYSVSREKKESFPLTVTSAQKNPTAFYLCASSIRTGTHFSGANVLTFGAGSRLTVL.

This clone was seen a few times. The chain joins TRBV19 to TRBJ1-1; possible D gene TRBD1, 6 bases. The CDR3 is 12 amino acids. Trimming left V 3 bases short and J 11 bases short, with 13 bases between. The germline V gene has CDR1 LNHDA and CDR2 SQIVND (reference sequence). This CDR3 is CASSIEGDTAFF. CDR3 DNA: TGTGCCAGTAGTATTGAGGGGGATACGGCTTTCTTT. Full variable domain (remainder filled in from reference TRBV19 and TRBJ1-1): DGGITQSPKYLFRKEGQNVTLSCEQNLNHDAMYWYRQDPGQGLRLIYYSQIVNDFQKGDIAEGYSVSREKKESFPLTVTSAQKNPTAFYLCASSIEGDTAFFGQGTRLTVV.

J is TRBJ1-2 and V is TRBV5-1, with 11 positions matching TRBD1. Germline V lookup: CDR1 SGHRS, CDR2 YFSETQ. This CDR3 is 17 amino acids long. The V gene end was trimmed by 4 bases and the J gene end by 5 bases; junction bases not matched to a gene: 13. The CDR3 here is CASSREDRGRILYGYTF. The CDR3 DNA reads as TGCGCCAGCAGCCGAGAGGACAGGGGGCGCATCCTTTATGGCTACACCTTC.

The chain links TRBV5-6 to TRBJ1-1; D remains ambiguous. The CDR3 consists of 13 residues. In germline, CDR1 is SGHDT, CDR2 YYEEEE. V was cut by 2 bases and J by 1 base, with 6 bases left in between. This CDR3 reads CASSFSGNTEAFF. The CDR3 nucleotides read TGTGCCAGCAGCTTCTCGGGGAACACTGAAGCTTTCTTT.

The rearrangement joins TRBV7-2 to TRBJ2-1, with D hard to call. Germline-derived CDR1 and CDR2 are SGHTA and FQGNSA. Trimming took off 2 bases at V and 0 bases at J, with 8 bases between the two ends. This CDR3 spans 15 amino acids. This CDR3 is CASSLILSSYNEQFF. The CDR3 nucleotides are TGTGCCAGCAGCTTAATACTAAGCTCCTACAATGAGCAGTTCTTC.

The chain uses TRBV27 and TRBJ2-3; D is undetermined. CDR1 MNHEY and CDR2 SMNVEV come from the germline V gene (reference sequence). There are 10 residues in the CDR3. The V end was cut by 8 bases, the J end by 4 bases, with 4 bases between. CDR3 sequence (DNA): TGTGCCAGCGGGGCAGATACGCAGTATTTT. It specifies CASGADTQYF.

The chain has TRBV5-8 and TRBJ2-7, with 7 bases lining up with TRBD1. The CDR3 spans 15 residues. Germline-derived CDR1 and CDR2 are SGHTS and YDEGEE. The ends lost 4 bases at V and 2 bases at J; junction bases unmatched: 9. The CDR3 DNA is TGTGCCAGCAGCCCCCGGGGACAGAATACCTACGAGCAGTACTTC. It codes for CASSPRGQNTYEQYF.

The chain recombines TRBV7-6 with TRBJ1-1; a weak D match, TRBD1 (5 bases). The CDR3 has 15 residues. V lost 4 bases and J 7 bases, leaving 19 bases between the germline ends. The germline V gene has CDR1 SGHVS and CDR2 FNYEAQ. The CDR3: CASSSITGTRIEAFF. The DNA for the CDR3 is TGTGCCAGCAGCTCTATCACCGGGACTCGGATTGAAGCTTTCTTT.

This chain links TRBV7-9 with TRBJ1-2, with 8 positions matching TRBD1. The CDR3 extends over 15 amino acids. V shed 2 bases and J 4 bases; nucleotides not matched to a gene: 6. The germline V gene encodes CDR1 SEHNR and CDR2 FQNEAQ (reference sequence). Here the CDR3 DNA reads TGTGCCAGCAGCTTACAGGGGGCGGAGGCCTATGGCTACACCTTC. Translated, it gives CASSLQGAEAYGYTF.

The gene calls are TRBV21-1 and TRBJ1-2. TRBV21-1 is a pseudogene. The CDR3 covers 14 residues. This CDR3 reads CAIPPLRLDYGYTF. DNA for the CDR3: TGTGCCATCCCGCCACTAAGGTTGGACTATGGCTACACCTTC.

This chain connects TRBV5-8 to TRBJ1-2; 7 positions match TRBD1. The CDR3 is made up of 13 amino acids. From germline, CDR1 is SGHTS and CDR2 YDEGEE. V shed 2 bases and J 14 bases; nucleotides not matched to a gene: 12. The CDR3 sequence is CASSFMTGPGKTF. The CDR3 nucleotides read TGTGCCAGCAGCTTCATGACAGGGCCCGGGAAGACCTTC. Looking up the rest from reference TRBV5-8 and TRBJ1-2 gives the full variable domain: EAGVTQSPTHLIKTRGQQATLRCSPISGHTSVYWYQQALGLGLQFLLWYDEGEERNRGNFPPRFSGRQFPNYSSELNVNALELEDSALYLCASSFMTGPGKTFGSGTRLTVV.